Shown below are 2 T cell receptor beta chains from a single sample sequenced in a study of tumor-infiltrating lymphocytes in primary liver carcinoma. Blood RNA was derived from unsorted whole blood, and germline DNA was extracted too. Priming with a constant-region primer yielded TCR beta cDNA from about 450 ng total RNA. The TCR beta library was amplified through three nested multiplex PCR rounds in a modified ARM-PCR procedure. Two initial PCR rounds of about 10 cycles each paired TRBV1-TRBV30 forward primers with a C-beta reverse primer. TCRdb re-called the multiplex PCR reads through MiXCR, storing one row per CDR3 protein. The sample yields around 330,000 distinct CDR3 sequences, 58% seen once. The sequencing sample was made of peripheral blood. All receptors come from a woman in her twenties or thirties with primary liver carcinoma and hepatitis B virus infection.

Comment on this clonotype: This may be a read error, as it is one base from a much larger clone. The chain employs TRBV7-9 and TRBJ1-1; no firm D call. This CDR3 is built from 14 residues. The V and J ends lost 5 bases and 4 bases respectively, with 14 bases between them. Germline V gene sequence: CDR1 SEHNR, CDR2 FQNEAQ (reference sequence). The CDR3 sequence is CASSINSLSTEAFF. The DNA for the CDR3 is TGTGCCAGCAGCATAAACAGCCTGAGCACTGAAGCTTTCTTT.

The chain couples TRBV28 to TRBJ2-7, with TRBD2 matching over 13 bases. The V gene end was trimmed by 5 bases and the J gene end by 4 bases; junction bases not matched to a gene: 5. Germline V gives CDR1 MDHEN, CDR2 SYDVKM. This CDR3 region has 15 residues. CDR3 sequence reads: CASSPRLAGGYEQYF. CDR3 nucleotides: TGTGCCAGCAGTCCACGACTAGCGGGAGGTTACGAGCAGTACTTC.